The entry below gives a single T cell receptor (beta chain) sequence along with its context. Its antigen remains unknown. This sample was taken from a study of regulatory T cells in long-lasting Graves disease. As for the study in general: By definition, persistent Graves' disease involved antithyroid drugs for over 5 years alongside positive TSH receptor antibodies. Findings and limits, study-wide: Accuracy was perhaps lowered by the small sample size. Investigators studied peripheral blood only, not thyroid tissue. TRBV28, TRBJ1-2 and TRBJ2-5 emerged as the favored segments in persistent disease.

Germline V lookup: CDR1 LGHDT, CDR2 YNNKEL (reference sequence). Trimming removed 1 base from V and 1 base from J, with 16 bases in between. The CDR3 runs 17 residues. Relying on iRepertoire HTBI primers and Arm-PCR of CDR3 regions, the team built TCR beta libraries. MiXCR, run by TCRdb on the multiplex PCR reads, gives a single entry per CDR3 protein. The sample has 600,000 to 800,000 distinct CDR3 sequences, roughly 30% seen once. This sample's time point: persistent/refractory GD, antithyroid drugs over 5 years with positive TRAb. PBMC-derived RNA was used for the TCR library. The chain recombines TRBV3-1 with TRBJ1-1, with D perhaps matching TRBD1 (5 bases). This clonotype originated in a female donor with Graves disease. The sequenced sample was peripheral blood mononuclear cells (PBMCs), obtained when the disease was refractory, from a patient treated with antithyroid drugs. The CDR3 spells CASSQGRGGFGNTEAFF. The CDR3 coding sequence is TGTGCCAGCAGCCAAGGCCGGGGGGGTTTCGGGAACACTGAAGCTTTCTTT.